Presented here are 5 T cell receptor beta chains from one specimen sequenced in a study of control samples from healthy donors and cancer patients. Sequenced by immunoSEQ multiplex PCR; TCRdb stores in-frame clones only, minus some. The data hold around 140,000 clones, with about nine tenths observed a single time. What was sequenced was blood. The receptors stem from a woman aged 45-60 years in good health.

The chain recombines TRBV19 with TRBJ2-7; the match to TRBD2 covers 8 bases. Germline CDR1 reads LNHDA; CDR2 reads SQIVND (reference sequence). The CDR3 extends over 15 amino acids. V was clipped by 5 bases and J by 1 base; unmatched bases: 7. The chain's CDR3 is CASSPRGLVSYEQYF. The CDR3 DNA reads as TGTGCCAGTAGTCCAAGGGGACTAGTTTCCTACGAGCAGTACTTC.

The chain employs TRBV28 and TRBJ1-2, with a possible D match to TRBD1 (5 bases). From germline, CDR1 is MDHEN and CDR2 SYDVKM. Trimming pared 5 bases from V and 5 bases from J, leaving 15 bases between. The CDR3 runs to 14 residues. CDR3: CASSPPGRRYGYTF. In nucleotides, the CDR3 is TGTGCCAGCAGTCCTCCGGGACGGAGGTATGGCTACACCTTC.

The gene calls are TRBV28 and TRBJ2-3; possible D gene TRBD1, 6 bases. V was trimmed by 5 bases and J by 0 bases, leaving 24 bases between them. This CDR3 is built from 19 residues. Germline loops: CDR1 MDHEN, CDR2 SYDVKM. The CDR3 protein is CASSPPPGVGGGSTDTQYF. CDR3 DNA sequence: TGTGCCAGCAGTCCTCCACCCGGGGTTGGGGGCGGTAGCACAGATACGCAGTATTTT.

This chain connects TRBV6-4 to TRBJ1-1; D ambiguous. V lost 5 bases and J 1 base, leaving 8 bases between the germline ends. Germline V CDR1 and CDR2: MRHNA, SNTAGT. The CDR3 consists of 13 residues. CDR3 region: CASSIKENTEAFF. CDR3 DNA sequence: TGTGCCAGCAGTATCAAGGAGAACACTGAAGCTTTCTTT.

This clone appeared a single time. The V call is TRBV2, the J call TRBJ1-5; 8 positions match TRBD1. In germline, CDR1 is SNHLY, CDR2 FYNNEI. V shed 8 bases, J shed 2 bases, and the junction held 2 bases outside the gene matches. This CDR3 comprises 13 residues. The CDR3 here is CASQGQGNQPQHF. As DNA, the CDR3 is TGTGCCAGCCAGGGACAGGGCAATCAGCCCCAGCATTTT.